A selection of T cell receptor beta chains follows, all from one sample in a study of Graves' ophthalmopathy and Graves' hyperthyroidism. Using its own MiXCR run on the multiplex PCR reads, TCRdb lists one record per CDR3 protein. This sample carries 500,000 to 800,000 distinct CDR3 sequences, 35% to 45% of them seen once, and the ten largest clones take around 3%. Sequencing was performed on peripheral blood. The receptors here all came from an adult man with Graves' ophthalmopathy. Each CDR3 is given with its conserved first and last residue. Fields, in order: V gene, D gene, clone size, J gene, CDR3 protein, CDR3 DNA. A D gene is named only where the DNA matches it firmly. Size values are once, few and many counts, or a class for expanded clones, and some rows have none.

v_gene: TRBV19; d_gene: -; abundance: -; j_gene: TRBJ2-7; CDR3aa: CASRPTESTGEQYF; CDR3nt: TGTGCCAGTAGGCCTACAGAGTCGACCGGGGAGCAGTACTTC
v_gene: TRBV7-3; d_gene: -; abundance: -; j_gene: TRBJ2-2; CDR3aa: CASSYSVREKTGELFF; CDR3nt: TGTGCCAGCAGCTACTCGGTGAGGGAAAAGACCGGGGAGCTGTTTTTT
v_gene: TRBV10-3; d_gene: TRBD1; abundance: many; j_gene: TRBJ1-2; CDR3aa: CAISESGQGMGDGYTF; CDR3nt: TGTGCCATCAGTGAGAGCGGACAGGGGATGGGGGATGGCTACACCTTC
v_gene: TRBV6-5; d_gene: -; abundance: many; j_gene: TRBJ1-2; CDR3aa: CASNPEGGNYGYTF; CDR3nt: TGTGCCAGCAACCCGGAAGGGGGGAACTATGGCTACACCTTC
v_gene: TRBV7-2; d_gene: -; abundance: few; j_gene: TRBJ2-7; CDR3aa: CASSSSGFLYEQYF; CDR3nt: -
v_gene: TRBV12-3/TRBV12-4; d_gene: TRBD1; abundance: many; j_gene: TRBJ2-2; CDR3aa: CASSPGQGRVTGELFF; CDR3nt: TGTGCCAGCAGTCCAGGACAGGGTCGCGTCACCGGGGAGCTGTTTTTT
v_gene: TRBV7-9; d_gene: TRBD1; abundance: -; j_gene: TRBJ1-6; CDR3aa: CASSSYGDRKSPPHF; CDR3nt: TGTGCCAGCAGCTCCTACGGGGACAGAAAATCACCCCCCCACTTT
v_gene: TRBV11-2; d_gene: -; abundance: -; j_gene: TRBJ2-7; CDR3aa: CASSLEVGVPYEQYF; CDR3nt: TGTGCCAGCAGCTTAGAAGTGGGAGTTCCCTACGAGCAGTACTTC
v_gene: TRBV19; d_gene: -; abundance: -; j_gene: TRBJ2-2; CDR3aa: CASSISLASTGELFF; CDR3nt: TGTGCCAGTAGTATAAGTCTAGCGAGCACCGGGGAGCTGTTTTTT
v_gene: TRBV29-1; d_gene: TRBD1; abundance: few; j_gene: TRBJ2-3; CDR3aa: CSVSGQTTDTQYF; CDR3nt: TGCAGCGTATCGGGACAGACCACAGATACGCAGTATTTT
v_gene: TRBV6-1; d_gene: -; abundance: -; j_gene: TRBJ2-2; CDR3aa: CASSEAGGWFAGELFF; CDR3nt: TGTGCCAGCAGTGAAGCGGGGGGCTGGTTTGCCGGGGAGCTGTTTTTT
v_gene: TRBV6-6; d_gene: -; abundance: -; j_gene: TRBJ2-7; CDR3aa: CASSEGGSGIYEQYF; CDR3nt: TGTGCCAGCAGTGAAGGGGGGAGCGGTATCTACGAGCAGTACTTC
v_gene: TRBV11-2; d_gene: -; abundance: once; j_gene: TRBJ2-5; CDR3aa: CASSLEEAETQYF; CDR3nt: TGTGCCAGCAGCTTAGAGGAGGCCGAGACCCAGTACTTC
v_gene: TRBV29-1; d_gene: -; abundance: -; j_gene: TRBJ1-2; CDR3aa: CSVEGTQYGYTF; CDR3nt: TGCAGCGTTGAAGGGACGCAGTATGGCTACACCTTC
v_gene: TRBV20-1; d_gene: -; abundance: many; j_gene: TRBJ1-3; CDR3aa: CSASWTASSGNTIYF; CDR3nt: TGCAGTGCTAGTTGGACAGCTAGCTCTGGAAACACCATATATTTT
v_gene: TRBV12-3/TRBV12-4; d_gene: -; abundance: once; j_gene: TRBJ1-6; CDR3aa: CASGFSGGVNSPLHF; CDR3nt: TGTGCCAGCGGTTTTTCTGGGGGGGTTAATTCACCCCTCCACTTT
v_gene: TRBV5-6; d_gene: TRBD1; abundance: -; j_gene: TRBJ1-5; CDR3aa: CASSWTGTGFNSNQPQHF; CDR3nt: TGTGCCAGCAGCTGGACAGGCACAGGGTTTAATAGCAATCAGCCCCAGCATTTT
v_gene: TRBV29-1; d_gene: TRBD1; abundance: -; j_gene: TRBJ2-7; CDR3aa: CSVEPGQGYEQYF; CDR3nt: TGCAGCGTTGAGCCGGGACAGGGCTACGAGCAGTACTTC
v_gene: TRBV12-3/TRBV12-4; d_gene: -; abundance: -; j_gene: TRBJ1-3; CDR3aa: CASSLDSPSGNTIYF; CDR3nt: TGTGCCAGCAGTTTAGACAGTCCCTCTGGAAACACCATATATTTT
v_gene: TRBV29-1; d_gene: -; abundance: many; j_gene: TRBJ1-1; CDR3aa: CSVGGFEAGTEAFF; CDR3nt: TGCAGCGTTGGGGGTTTTGAGGCTGGAACTGAAGCTTTCTTT
v_gene: TRBV6-5; d_gene: -; abundance: few; j_gene: TRBJ1-2; CDR3aa: CASSSDTDYGYTF; CDR3nt: TGTGCCAGCAGTTCGGACACCGACTATGGCTACACCTTC
v_gene: TRBV15; d_gene: -; abundance: -; j_gene: TRBJ2-1; CDR3aa: CATSRGGTRSNEQFF; CDR3nt: TGTGCCACCAGCAGAGGTGGGACACGAAGCAATGAGCAGTTCTTC
v_gene: TRBV6-5; d_gene: -; abundance: few; j_gene: TRBJ2-5; CDR3aa: CPYPGLETQYF; CDR3nt: TGTCCGTACCCAGGGCTAGAGACCCAGTACTTC
v_gene: TRBV20-1; d_gene: -; abundance: many; j_gene: TRBJ1-5; CDR3aa: CSARAQPNQPQHF; CDR3nt: TGCAGTGCTAGAGCACAGCCCAATCAGCCCCAGCATTTT
v_gene: TRBV7-2; d_gene: -; abundance: -; j_gene: TRBJ1-2; CDR3aa: CASRSPGANYGYTF; CDR3nt: TGTGCCAGCAGGTCACCCGGAGCTAACTATGGCTACACCTTC
v_gene: TRBV7-8; d_gene: TRBD2; abundance: -; j_gene: TRBJ2-3; CDR3aa: CASSLESLAGGRVTDTQYF; CDR3nt: TGTGCCAGCAGCTTAGAATCGCTAGCGGGAGGGCGGGTCACAGATACGCAGTATTTT
v_gene: TRBV7-6; d_gene: -; abundance: many; j_gene: TRBJ1-6; CDR3aa: CASSLVGAYNSPLHF; CDR3nt: TGTGCCAGCAGCTTAGTAGGGGCCTATAATTCACCCCTCCACTTT
v_gene: TRBV10-3; d_gene: -; abundance: -; j_gene: TRBJ2-7; CDR3aa: CAISDGAIYEQYF; CDR3nt: TGTGCCATCAGTGATGGGGCTATCTACGAGCAGTACTTC
v_gene: TRBV7-3; d_gene: TRBD2; abundance: many; j_gene: TRBJ2-2; CDR3aa: CASSRGGPFAGELFF; CDR3nt: TGTGCCAGCTCCCGGGGGGGGCCGTTCGCCGGGGAGCTGTTTTTT
v_gene: TRBV5-5; d_gene: -; abundance: many; j_gene: TRBJ2-5; CDR3aa: CASSWSGLLNEETQYF; CDR3nt: TGTGCCAGCAGCTGGAGCGGGTTGTTGAACGAAGAGACCCAGTACTTC
v_gene: TRBV9; d_gene: -; abundance: few; j_gene: TRBJ2-1; CDR3aa: CASSPTGSEQFF; CDR3nt: TGTGCCAGCAGCCCCACCGGGAGTGAGCAGTTCTTC